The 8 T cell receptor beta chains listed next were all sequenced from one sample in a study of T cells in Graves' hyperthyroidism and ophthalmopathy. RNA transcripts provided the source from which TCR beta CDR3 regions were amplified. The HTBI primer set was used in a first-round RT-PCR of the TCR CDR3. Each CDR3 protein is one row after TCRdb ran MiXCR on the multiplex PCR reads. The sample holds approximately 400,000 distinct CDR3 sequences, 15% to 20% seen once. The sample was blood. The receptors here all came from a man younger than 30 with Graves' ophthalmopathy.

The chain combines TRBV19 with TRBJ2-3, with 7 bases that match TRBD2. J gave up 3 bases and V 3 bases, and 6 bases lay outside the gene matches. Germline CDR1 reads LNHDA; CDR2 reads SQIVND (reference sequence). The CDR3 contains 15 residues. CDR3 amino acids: CASSMSAGVTDTQYF. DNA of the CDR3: TGTGCCAGTAGTATGTCCGCGGGAGTAACAGATACGCAGTATTTT.

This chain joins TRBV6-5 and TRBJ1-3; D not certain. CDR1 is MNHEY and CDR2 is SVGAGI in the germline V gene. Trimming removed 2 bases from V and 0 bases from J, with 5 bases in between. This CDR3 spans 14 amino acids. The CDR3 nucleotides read TGTGCCAGCAGTTACGATCGCTCTGGAAACACCATATATTTT. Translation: CASSYDRSGNTIYF.

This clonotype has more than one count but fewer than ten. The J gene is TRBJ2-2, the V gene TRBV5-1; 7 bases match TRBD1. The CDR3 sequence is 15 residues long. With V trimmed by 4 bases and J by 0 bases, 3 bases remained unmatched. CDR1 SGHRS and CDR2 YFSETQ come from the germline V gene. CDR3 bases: TGCGCCAGCAGCAAGGGGGCACCGAACACCGGGGAGCTGTTTTTT. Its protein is CASSKGAPNTGELFF.

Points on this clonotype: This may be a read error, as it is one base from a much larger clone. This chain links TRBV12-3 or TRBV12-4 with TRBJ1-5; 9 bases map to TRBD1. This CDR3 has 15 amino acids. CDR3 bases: TGTGCCAGCACCGACACAGGGGGCGGCAATCGGCCCCAGCATTTT. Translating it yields CASTDTGGGNRPQHF.

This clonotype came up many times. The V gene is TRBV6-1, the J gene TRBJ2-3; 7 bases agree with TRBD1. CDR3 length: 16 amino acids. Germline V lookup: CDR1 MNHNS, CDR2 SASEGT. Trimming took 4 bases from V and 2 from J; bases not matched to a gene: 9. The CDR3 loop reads CASSVLGGPPTDTQYF. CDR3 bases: TGTGCCAGCAGTGTGCTAGGGGGCCCCCCCACAGATACGCAGTATTTT.

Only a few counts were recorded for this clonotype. CDR3 amino acids: CSADSGGVTDTQYF. CDR3 sequence (DNA): TGCAGTGCTGATAGCGGGGGGGTTACAGATACGCAGTATTTT. The gene calls are TRBV20-1 and TRBJ2-3, with 11 bases identical to TRBD2. J was trimmed by 3 bases and V by 5 bases; bases with no gene match: 4. Germline loops: CDR1 DFQATT, CDR2 SNEGSKA (reference sequence). This CDR3 has 14 amino acids.

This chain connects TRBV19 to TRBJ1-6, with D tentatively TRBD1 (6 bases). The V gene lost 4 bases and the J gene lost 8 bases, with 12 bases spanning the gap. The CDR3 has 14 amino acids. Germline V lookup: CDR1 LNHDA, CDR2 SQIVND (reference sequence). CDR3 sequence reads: CASSKQGGYSPLHF. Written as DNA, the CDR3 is TGTGCCAGTAGTAAACAGGGAGGATATTCACCCCTCCACTTT. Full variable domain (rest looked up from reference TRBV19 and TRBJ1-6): DGGITQSPKYLFRKEGQNVTLSCEQNLNHDAMYWYRQDPGQGLRLIYYSQIVNDFQKGDIAEGYSVSREKKESFPLTVTSAQKNPTAFYLCASSKQGGYSPLHFGNGTRLTVT.

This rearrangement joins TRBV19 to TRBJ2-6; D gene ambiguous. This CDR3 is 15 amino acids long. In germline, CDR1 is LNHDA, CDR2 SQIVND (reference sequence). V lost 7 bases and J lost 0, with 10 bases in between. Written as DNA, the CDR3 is TGTGCCAGTAAAAAATCGCACTCTGGGGCCAACGTCCTGACTTTC. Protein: CASKKSHSGANVLTF.